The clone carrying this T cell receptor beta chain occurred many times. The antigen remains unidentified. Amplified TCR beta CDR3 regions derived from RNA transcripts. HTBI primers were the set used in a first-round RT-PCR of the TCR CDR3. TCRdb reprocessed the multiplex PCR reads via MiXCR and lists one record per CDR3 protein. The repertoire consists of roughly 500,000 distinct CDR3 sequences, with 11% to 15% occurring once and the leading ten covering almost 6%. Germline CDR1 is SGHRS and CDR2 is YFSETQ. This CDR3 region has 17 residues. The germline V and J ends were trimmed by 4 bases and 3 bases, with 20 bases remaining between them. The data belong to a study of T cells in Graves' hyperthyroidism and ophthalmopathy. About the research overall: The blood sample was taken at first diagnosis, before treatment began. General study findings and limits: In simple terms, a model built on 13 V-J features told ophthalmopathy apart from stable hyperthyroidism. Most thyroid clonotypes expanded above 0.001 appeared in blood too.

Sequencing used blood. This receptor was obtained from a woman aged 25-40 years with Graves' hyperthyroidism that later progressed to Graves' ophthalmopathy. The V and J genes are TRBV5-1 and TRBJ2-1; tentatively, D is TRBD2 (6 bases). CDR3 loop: CASSRRRVGSYYNEQFF. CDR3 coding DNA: TGCGCCAGCAGCCGGCGGAGGGTCGGGTCCTACTACAATGAGCAGTTCTTC. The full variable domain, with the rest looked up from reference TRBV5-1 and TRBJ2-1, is KAGVTQTPRYLIKTRGQQVTLSCSPISGHRSVSWYQQTPGQGLQFLFEYFSETQRNKGNFPGRFSGRQFSNSRSEMNVSTLELGDSALYLCASSRRRVGSYYNEQFFGPGTRLTVL.